One and the same sample provided the 16 T cell receptor beta chains below, sequenced in a study of liver allograft versus peripheral blood T cells. For the study at large: Repertoires from peripheral blood of liver transplant recipients were compared with those inside their transplanted livers.

TCRdb redid the calling of the reads with MiXCR, one entry per CDR3 protein. The table includes some 2,500 distinct CDR3 sequences, 15% to 20% detected once. The receptor source for this set is a human patient who had a liver transplant. Some T cells here may be from the graft donor.

This clonotype rates as medium-sized. The CDR3, as DNA: TGTGCCAGCAGTGTATCACAGCGACCGAACACTGAAGCTTTCTTT. Its translation is CASSVSQRPNTEAFF. V and J are TRBV6-1 and TRBJ1-1; D not resolved. Germline V gene sequence: CDR1 MNHNS, CDR2 SASEGT. CDR3 length: 15 residues. The V gene lost 4 bases and the J gene lost 1 base, with 13 bases spanning the gap.

Judged by abundance, this clonotype is large. The chain combines TRBV19 with TRBJ2-1; TRBD2 matches 8 bases. This CDR3 is built from 15 residues. Germline V gene data show CDR1 as LNHDA and CDR2 as SQIVND (reference sequence). Losses at the gene ends were 0 bases for V and 2 bases for J; bases not matched to a gene: 0. CDR3 in amino acids: CASSIELAAYNEQFF. CDR3 sequence (DNA): TGTGCCAGTAGTATAGAACTAGCGGCCTACAATGAGCAGTTCTTC.

By frequency in the sample, this clonotype is medium-sized. V and J are TRBV24-1 and TRBJ2-7; 10 bases map to TRBD1. The CDR3 is 17 amino acids. The V gene's germline CDR1 is KGHDR and CDR2 SFDVKD. With 3 bases clipped from V and 6 bases from J, the junction kept 13 bases outside the gene matches. The CDR3 DNA sequence: TGTGCCACCAGTGATCCAGGGACAGGGGCGACCCCAGGCGAGCAGTACTTC. Its protein is CATSDPGTGATPGEQYF.

V gene TRBV11-2 combines with J gene TRBJ1-2; 11 bases are a match to TRBD1. Trimming cost V 5 bases and J 0 bases; bases outside gene matches: 2. The germline gives CDR1 SGHAT, CDR2 FQNNGV. The CDR3 is 15 amino acids. In DNA form, the CDR3 reads TGTGCCAGCAGCCGGGGACAGGGGGCTAACTATGGCTACACCTTC. Encoded protein: CASSRGQGANYGYTF.

This clonotype counts as large. The rearrangement links TRBV13 to TRBJ1-2, with 7 bases fitting TRBD1. V lost 0 bases to trimming and J lost 2 bases; unmatched junction nucleotides: 0. Germline values: CDR1 PRHDT, CDR2 FYEKMQ (reference sequence). The CDR3 totals 14 residues. In nucleotides, the CDR3 is TGTGCCAGCAGCTTAGGGACAGGGAACTATGGCTACACCTTC. Amino acid sequence: CASSLGTGNYGYTF.

This clonotype is deemed medium-sized. The chain is built from TRBV27 and TRBJ2-1; D remains unclear. Germline values: CDR1 MNHEY, CDR2 SMNVEV (reference sequence). The length of the CDR3 is 15 residues. Trimming took 2 bases from V and 0 from J, leaving 8 bases between them. CDR3 DNA: TGTGCCAGCAGTTTACTAGAAAGCTCCTACAATGAGCAGTTCTTC. Its protein product is CASSLLESSYNEQFF.

This chain uses TRBV3-1 with TRBJ2-3; 10 nucleotides align to TRBD2. The germline V gene encodes CDR1 LGHDT and CDR2 YNNKEL (reference sequence). This CDR3 is built from 17 residues. With 0 bases clipped from V and 6 bases from J, the junction kept 9 bases outside the gene matches. DNA of the CDR3: TGTGCCAGCAGCCAAGATCCTAGCGGGGGCCCCAGGGATACGCAGTATTTT. Translation: CASSQDPSGGPRDTQYF.

This clonotype was counted between two and nine times. The gene calls are TRBV12-5 and TRBJ2-3; possible D gene TRBD2, 6 bases. V was pared by 3 bases and J by 5 bases, with 21 bases between. The CDR3 is 17 amino acids. Germline CDR1 is LGHNT and CDR2 is FRNRAP. CDR3 loop: CASGFEAGDGIGDTQYF. Here the CDR3 DNA reads TGTGCTAGTGGTTTTGAAGCGGGTGATGGTATCGGAGATACGCAGTATTTT.

This clonotype is deemed large. V and J are TRBV14 and TRBJ2-1, with 8 bases identical to TRBD1. The germline V gene has CDR1 SGHDN and CDR2 FVKESK. V trimming: 5 bases; J trimming: 0 bases; junction bases outside the gene matches: 12. The CDR3 loop spans 18 amino acids. The CDR3 is CASSDGQGLGPSYNEQFF. The CDR3 DNA follows: TGTGCCAGCAGCGATGGACAGGGCCTCGGCCCCTCCTACAATGAGCAGTTCTTC.

This clonotype came up a few times. The V call is TRBV14, the J call TRBJ2-7; 10 nucleotides match TRBD1. Trimming removed 1 base from V and 1 base from J; junction bases left unmatched: 4. Germline-derived CDR1 and CDR2 are SGHDN and FVKESK. The CDR3 is made up of 16 amino acids. The CDR3 DNA follows: TGTGCCAGCAGCCAAGGAGGGACAGGGGTATCCTACGAGCAGTACTTC. It is translated as CASSQGGTGVSYEQYF.

This clonotype was observed many times. The CDR3 coding sequence is TGTGCCAGCAGCCCTCACGGGAGACCTACAGATACGCAGTATTTT. Translation: CASSPHGRPTDTQYF. The chain is built from TRBV11-3 and TRBJ2-3; D is perhaps TRBD2 (6 bases). Trimming removed 5 bases at V and 3 bases at J, with 15 bases between. Germline V CDR1 and CDR2: SGHNT, YENEEA. The CDR3 totals 15 residues.

The chain recombines TRBV3-1 with TRBJ2-2; 11 nucleotides align to TRBD2. Germline trimming cut 4 bases from V and 5 bases from J; bases unmatched to any gene: 9. Per germline, CDR1 LGHDT and CDR2 YNNKEL (reference sequence). This CDR3 is 17 amino acids long. The CDR3 sequence: CASSPRGLAGGTGELFF. In DNA, the CDR3 is TGTGCCAGCAGCCCTCGGGGGCTAGCGGGAGGAACCGGGGAGCTGTTTTTT.

This clonotype occurred a few times. This chain joins TRBV28 and TRBJ2-1; 9 positions match TRBD2. Trimming removed 8 bases from V and 1 base from J; junction bases left unmatched: 15. There are 18 residues in the CDR3. The germline gives CDR1 MDHEN, CDR2 SYDVKM. CDR3 amino acids: CASRTGLAGAGSYNEQFF. DNA for the CDR3: TGTGCCAGCCGTACGGGACTAGCTGGGGCAGGGTCCTACAATGAGCAGTTCTTC.

This clonotype rates as large. The gene calls are TRBV6-2 or TRBV6-3 and TRBJ1-5; D is undetermined. Trimming removed 7 bases at V and 7 bases at J, with 14 bases between. The CDR3 runs 13 residues. The germline V gene encodes CDR1 MNHEY and CDR2 SVGEGT. CDR3: CASTTQDHQPQHF. In DNA, the CDR3 is TGTGCCAGCACTACTCAAGACCACCAGCCCCAGCATTTT.

Relative to its sample, this clonotype is medium-sized. CDR3 amino acids: CASSIDAGGYNEQFF. In DNA form, the CDR3 reads TGTGCCAGTAGTATAGATGCGGGAGGTTACAATGAGCAGTTCTTC. The chain uses TRBV19 and TRBJ2-1, with 8 nucleotides matching TRBD2. CDR1 LNHDA and CDR2 SQIVND come from the germline V gene (reference sequence). CDR3 size: 15 residues. J gave up 4 bases and V 0 bases, and 2 bases lay outside the gene matches.

In its sample, this clonotype is large (0.1 to 1%). V usage is TRBV27 and J usage is TRBJ1-6, with 10 bases aligning to TRBD1. This CDR3 is built from 16 residues. Germline CDR1 reads MNHEY; CDR2 reads SMNVEV (reference sequence). V lost 6 bases to trimming and J lost 7 bases; unmatched junction nucleotides: 9. CDR3 in amino acids: CASSPAAGQGNSPLHF. The CDR3 DNA is TGTGCCAGCAGCCCGGCGGCGGGACAGGGGAATTCACCCCTCCACTTT.